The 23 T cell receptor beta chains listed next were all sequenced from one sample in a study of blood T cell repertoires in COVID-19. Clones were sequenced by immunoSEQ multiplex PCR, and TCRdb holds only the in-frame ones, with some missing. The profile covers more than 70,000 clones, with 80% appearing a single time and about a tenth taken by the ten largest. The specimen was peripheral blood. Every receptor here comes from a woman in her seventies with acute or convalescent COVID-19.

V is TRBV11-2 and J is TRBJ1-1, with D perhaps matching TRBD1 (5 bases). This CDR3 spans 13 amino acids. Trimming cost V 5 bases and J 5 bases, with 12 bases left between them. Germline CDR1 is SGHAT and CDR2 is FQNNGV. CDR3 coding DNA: TGTGCCAGCAGCCTGACGGGGGTGACTGAAGCTTTCTTT. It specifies CASSLTGVTEAFF.

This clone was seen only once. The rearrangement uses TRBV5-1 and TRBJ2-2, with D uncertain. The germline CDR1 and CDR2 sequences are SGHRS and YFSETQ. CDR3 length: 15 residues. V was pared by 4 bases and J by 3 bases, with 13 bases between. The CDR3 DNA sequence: TGCGCCAGCAGCCTTTACTTAATACACACCGGGGAGCTGTTTTTT. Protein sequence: CASSLYLIHTGELFF.

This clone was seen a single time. The CDR3 protein is CASSVADPSTDTQYF. DNA of the CDR3: TGCGCCAGCAGCGTAGCGGACCCTAGCACAGATACGCAGTATTTT. This sequence joins TRBV5-1 and TRBJ2-3; TRBD2 might be the D (6 bases). The CDR3 runs to 15 residues. The germline V and J ends were trimmed by 4 bases and 0 bases, with 12 bases remaining between them. CDR1 is SGHRS, CDR2 YFSETQ, per germline.

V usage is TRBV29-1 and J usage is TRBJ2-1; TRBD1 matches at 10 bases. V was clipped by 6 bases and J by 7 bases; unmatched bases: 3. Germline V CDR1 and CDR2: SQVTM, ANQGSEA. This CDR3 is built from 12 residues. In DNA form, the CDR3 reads TGCAGCGTGCGGACAGGGGGAAATGAGCAGTTCTTC. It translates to CSVRTGGNEQFF.

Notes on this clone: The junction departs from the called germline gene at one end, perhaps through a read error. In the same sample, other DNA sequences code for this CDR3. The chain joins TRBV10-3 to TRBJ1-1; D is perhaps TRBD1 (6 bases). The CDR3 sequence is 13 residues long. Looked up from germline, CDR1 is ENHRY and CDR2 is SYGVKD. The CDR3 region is CATIRGVNTEAFF. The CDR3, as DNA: TGTGCCACGATCAGGGGTGTGAACACTGAAGCTTTTTTT.

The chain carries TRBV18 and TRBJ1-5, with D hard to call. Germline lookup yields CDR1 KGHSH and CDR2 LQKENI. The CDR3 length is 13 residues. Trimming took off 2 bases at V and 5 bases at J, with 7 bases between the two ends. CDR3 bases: TGTGCCAGCTCACCAGGCAGGTATCAGCCCCAGCATTTT. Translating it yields CASSPGRYQPQHF. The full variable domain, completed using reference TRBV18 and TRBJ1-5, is NAGVMQNPRHLVRRRGQEARLRCSPMKGHSHVYWYRQLPEEGLKFMVYLQKENIIDESGMPKERFSAEFPKEGPSILRIQQVVRGDSAAYFCASSPGRYQPQHFGDGTRLSIL.

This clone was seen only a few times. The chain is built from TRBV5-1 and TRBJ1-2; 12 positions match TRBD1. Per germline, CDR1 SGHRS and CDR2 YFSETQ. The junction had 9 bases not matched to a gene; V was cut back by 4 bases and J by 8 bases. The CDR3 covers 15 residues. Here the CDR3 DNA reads TGCGCCAGCAGCCGGGACAGGGGGCGAGGGGAAGGCTACACCTTC. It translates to CASSRDRGRGEGYTF. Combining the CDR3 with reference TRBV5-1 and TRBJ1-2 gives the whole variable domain KAGVTQTPRYLIKTRGQQVTLSCSPISGHRSVSWYQQTPGQGLQFLFEYFSETQRNKGNFPGRFSGRQFSNSRSEMNVSTLELGDSALYLCASSRDRGRGEGYTFGSGTRLTVV.

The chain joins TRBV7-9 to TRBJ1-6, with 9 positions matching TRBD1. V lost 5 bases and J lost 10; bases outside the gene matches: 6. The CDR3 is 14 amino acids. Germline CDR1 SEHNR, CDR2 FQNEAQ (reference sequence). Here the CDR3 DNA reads TGTGCCAGCAGCCCTCCGGGACAGGGATCACCCCTCCACTTT. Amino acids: CASSPPGQGSPLHF. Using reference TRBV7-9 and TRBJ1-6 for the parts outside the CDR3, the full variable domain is DTGVSQNPRHKITKRGQNVTFRCDPISEHNRLYWYRQTLGQGPEFLTYFQNEAQLEKSRLLSDRFSAERPKGSFSTLEIQRTEQGDSAMYLCASSPPGQGSPLHFGNGTRLTVT.

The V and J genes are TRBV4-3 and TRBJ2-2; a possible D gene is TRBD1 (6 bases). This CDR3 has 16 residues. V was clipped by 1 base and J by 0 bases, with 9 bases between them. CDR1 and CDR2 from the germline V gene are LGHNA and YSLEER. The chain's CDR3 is CASSQVGGTNTGELFF. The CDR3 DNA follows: TGCGCCAGCAGCCAAGTAGGGGGAACGAACACCGGGGAGCTGTTTTTT.

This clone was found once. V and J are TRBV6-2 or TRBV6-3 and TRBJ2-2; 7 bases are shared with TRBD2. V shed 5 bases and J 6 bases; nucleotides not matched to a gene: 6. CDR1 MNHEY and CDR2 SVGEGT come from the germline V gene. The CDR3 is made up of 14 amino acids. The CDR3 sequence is CASSPTGGSGELFF. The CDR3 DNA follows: TGTGCCAGCAGTCCGACGGGGGGTTCCGGGGAGCTGTTTTTT.

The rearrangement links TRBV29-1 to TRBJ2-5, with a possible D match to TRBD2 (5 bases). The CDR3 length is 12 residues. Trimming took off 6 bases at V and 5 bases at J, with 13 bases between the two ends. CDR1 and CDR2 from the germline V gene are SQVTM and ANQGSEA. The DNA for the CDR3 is TGCAGCGTGGGAGCTTGGGAGGAGACCCAGTACTTC. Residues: CSVGAWEETQYF.

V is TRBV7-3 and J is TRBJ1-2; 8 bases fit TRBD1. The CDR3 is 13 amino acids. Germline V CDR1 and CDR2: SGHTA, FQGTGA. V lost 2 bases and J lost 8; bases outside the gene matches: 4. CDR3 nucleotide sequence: TGTGCCAGCAGCTTAGGGACAGGTTGGGGCTACACCTTC. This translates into CASSLGTGWGYTF.

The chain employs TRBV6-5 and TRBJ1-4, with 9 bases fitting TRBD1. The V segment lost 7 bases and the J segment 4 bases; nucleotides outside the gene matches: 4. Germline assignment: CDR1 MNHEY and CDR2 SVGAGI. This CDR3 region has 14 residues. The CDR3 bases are TGTGCCAGCAAAAGGACAGGGGATAATGAAAAACTGTTTTTT. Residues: CASKRTGDNEKLFF.

This CDR3 reads CASSLGQGNTEAFF. CDR3 sequence (DNA): TGTGCCAGCTCATTGGGACAGGGAAACACTGAAGCTTTCTTT. The chain couples TRBV18 to TRBJ1-1; 9 positions match TRBD1. This CDR3 is built from 14 residues. J was trimmed by 2 bases and V by 5 bases; bases with no gene match: 3. Germline loops: CDR1 KGHSH, CDR2 LQKENI.

CDR3 in amino acids: CASSLPRTGKYHEQFF. CDR3 sequence (DNA): TGTGCCAGCAGCTTGCCCAGGACAGGGAAGTACCATGAGCAGTTCTTC. This sequence joins TRBV5-4 and TRBJ2-1, with 8 bases aligning to TRBD1. Per the germline V gene, CDR1 is SGHNT and CDR2 is YYREEE (reference sequence). The V segment lost 1 base and the J segment 8 bases; nucleotides outside the gene matches: 11. The CDR3 covers 16 residues.

CDR3 amino acids: CASSRRAEAFF. The CDR3 coding sequence is TGTGCCAGCAGCCGGAGGGCTGAAGCTTTCTTT. This rearrangement joins TRBV28 to TRBJ1-1; D gene unclear. Germline CDR1 MDHEN, CDR2 SYDVKM. The V end lost 6 bases, the J end lost 6 bases, and 8 bases lay between the germline ends. The CDR3 contains 11 residues.

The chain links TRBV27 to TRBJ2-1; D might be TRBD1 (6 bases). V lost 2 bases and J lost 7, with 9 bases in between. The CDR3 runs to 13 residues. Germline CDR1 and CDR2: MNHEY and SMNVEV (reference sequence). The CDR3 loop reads CASSLDRSNEQFF. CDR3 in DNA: TGTGCCAGCAGTTTAGACAGGTCTAATGAGCAGTTCTTC.

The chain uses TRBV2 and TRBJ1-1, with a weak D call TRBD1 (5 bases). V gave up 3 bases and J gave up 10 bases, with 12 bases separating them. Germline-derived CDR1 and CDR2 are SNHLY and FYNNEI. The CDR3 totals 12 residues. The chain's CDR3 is CASSEWRGGAFF. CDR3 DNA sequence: TGTGCCAGCAGTGAGTGGAGGGGAGGAGCTTTCTTT.

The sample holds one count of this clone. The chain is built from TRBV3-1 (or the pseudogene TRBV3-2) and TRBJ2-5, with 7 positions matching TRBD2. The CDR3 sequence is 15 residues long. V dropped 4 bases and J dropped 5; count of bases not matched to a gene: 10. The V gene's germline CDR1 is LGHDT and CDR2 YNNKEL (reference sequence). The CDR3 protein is CASSPAGTTRETQYF. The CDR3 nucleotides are TGTGCCAGCAGCCCCGCCGGGACTACGCGGGAGACCCAGTACTTC.

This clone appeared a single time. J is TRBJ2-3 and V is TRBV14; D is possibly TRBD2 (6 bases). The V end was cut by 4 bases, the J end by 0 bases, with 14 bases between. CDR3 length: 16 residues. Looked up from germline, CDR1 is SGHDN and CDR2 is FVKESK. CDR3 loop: CASSPFSGASTDTQYF. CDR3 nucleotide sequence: TGTGCCAGCAGCCCCTTTAGCGGTGCTAGCACAGATACGCAGTATTTT. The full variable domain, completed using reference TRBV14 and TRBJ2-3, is EAGVTQFPSHSVIEKGQTVTLRCDPISGHDNLYWYRRVMGKEIKFLLHFVKESKQDESGMPNNRFLAERTGGTYSTLKVQPAELEDSGVYFCASSPFSGASTDTQYFGPGTRLTVL.

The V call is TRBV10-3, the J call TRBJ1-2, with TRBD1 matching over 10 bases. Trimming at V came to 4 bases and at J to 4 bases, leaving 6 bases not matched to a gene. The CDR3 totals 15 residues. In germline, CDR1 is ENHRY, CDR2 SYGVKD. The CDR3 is CAISGTGGPLYGYTF. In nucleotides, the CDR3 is TGTGCCATCAGTGGGACAGGGGGTCCCCTCTATGGCTACACCTTC.

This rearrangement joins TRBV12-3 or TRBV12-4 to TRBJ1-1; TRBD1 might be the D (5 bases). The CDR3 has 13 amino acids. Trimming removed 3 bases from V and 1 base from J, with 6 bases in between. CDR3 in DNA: TGTGCCAGCAGTTTCGGACAGAACACTGAAGCTTTCTTT. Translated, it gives CASSFGQNTEAFF.

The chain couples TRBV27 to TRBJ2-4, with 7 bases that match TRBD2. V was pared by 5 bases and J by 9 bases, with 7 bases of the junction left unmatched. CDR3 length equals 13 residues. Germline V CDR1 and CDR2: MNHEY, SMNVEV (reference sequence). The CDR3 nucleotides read TGTGCCAGCAGTCCCCGCGGGGGAGGCATTCAGTACTTC. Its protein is CASSPRGGGIQYF.